The 20 T cell receptor beta chains given below trace back to one sample, sequenced in a study of T cell clonotyping in hematopoietic cell transplantation. Libraries were prepared by immunoSEQ multiplex PCR; TCRdb keeps only in-frame clonotypes and omits some of them. The sample records a few thousand clones, about two thirds being singletons. The specimen comprised PBMCs, sampled 100 days after allogeneic stem cell transplant. Receptor source: a male patient aged 60 to 75 who had an allogeneic stem cell transplant, so the T cells may come from the graft donor. Some clones in this sample may be carry-over from other donors' samples.

The chain links TRBV28 to TRBJ1-2, with a weak D call TRBD1 (5 bases). Germline V gene lookup returns CDR1 MDHEN and CDR2 SYDVKM. The CDR3 is 13 amino acids. V shed 8 bases and J shed 5 bases, with 15 bases lying between them. CDR3 region: CASGGGVPYGYTF. The CDR3 bases are TGTGCCAGCGGAGGAGGGGTCCCATATGGCTACACCTTC.

CDR3 sequence: CAWTGSYNEQFF. Written as DNA, the CDR3 is TGTGCCTGGACAGGGAGCTACAATGAGCAGTTCTTC. The gene calls are TRBV30 and TRBJ2-1; D tentatively reads TRBD1 or TRBD2 (5 bases each). This CDR3 contains 12 residues. The germline gives CDR1 GTSNPN, CDR2 SVGIG (reference sequence). Trimming stripped 4 bases from V and 3 bases from J, with 7 bases between.

This clone turned up a few times. This chain links TRBV25-1 with TRBJ1-4; 8 bases align to TRBD1. CDR3 length equals 13 residues. CDR1 is MGHDK and CDR2 is SYGVNS in the germline V gene. Trimming removed 6 bases from V and 10 bases from J; junction bases left unmatched: 7. The CDR3 reads CASSDTGGGKLFF. The CDR3 nucleotides are TGTGCCAGCAGCGATACAGGGGGTGGAAAACTGTTTTTT.

The chain combines TRBV9 with TRBJ1-1, with 9 bases fitting TRBD1. The ends lost 4 bases at V and 3 bases at J; junction bases unmatched: 13. CDR1 is SGDLS, CDR2 YYNGEE, per germline. This CDR3 has 17 residues. The CDR3 DNA is TGTGCCAGCAGCATTTCTACAGGGGGCGCGCCTGACACTGAAGCTTTCTTT. Protein: CASSISTGGAPDTEAFF.

CDR3 bases: TGCGCCAGCAGCCAGGGGGCCTTCGGGGAGCTGTTTTTT. It specifies CASSQGAFGELFF. V and J are TRBV4-3 and TRBJ2-2, with a weak D call TRBD1 (6 bases). This CDR3 comprises 13 residues. From germline, CDR1 is LGHNA and CDR2 YSLEER. The V end lost 3 bases, the J end lost 7 bases, and 9 bases lay between the germline ends.

J is TRBJ2-1 and V is TRBV4-2, with 9 bases that match TRBD2. The CDR3 has 15 residues. V was pared by 0 bases and J by 5 bases, with 2 bases of the junction left unmatched. The germline CDR1 and CDR2 sequences are LGHNA and YNFKEQ. The CDR3 loop reads CASSQEPSGDNEQFF. CDR3 nucleotides: TGTGCCAGCAGCCAAGAGCCTAGCGGGGACAATGAGCAGTTCTTC.

V and J are TRBV5-1 and TRBJ2-7; D call uncertain. The CDR3 extends over 13 amino acids. Germline CDR1 is SGHRS and CDR2 is YFSETQ. The V end was cut by 1 base, the J end by 5 bases, with 10 bases between. The CDR3 reads CASSLNSNNEQYF. The CDR3 nucleotides are TGCGCCAGCAGCTTGAACAGTAACAACGAGCAGTACTTC.

The chain couples TRBV5-1 to TRBJ2-1, with TRBD2 identical over 11 bases. This CDR3 is built from 16 residues. J lost 6 bases, V lost 4 bases, and 9 bases had no gene match. The V gene's germline CDR1 is SGHRS and CDR2 YFSETQ. CDR3 sequence reads: CASSTTSGRSLNEQFF. The CDR3 region has the DNA TGCGCCAGCAGCACAACTAGCGGGAGAAGTCTCAATGAGCAGTTCTTC.

This chain uses TRBV9 with TRBJ2-7, with D unclear. Germline V lookup: CDR1 SGDLS, CDR2 YYNGEE. The V end lost 0 bases, the J end lost 4 bases, and 11 bases lay between the germline ends. CDR3 length: 14 amino acids. CDR3 DNA: TGTGCCAGCAGCGTAGGAGGAGAGCGTTACGAGCAGTACTTC. Residues: CASSVGGERYEQYF. Looking up the rest from reference TRBV9 and TRBJ2-7 gives the full variable domain: DSGVTQTPKHLITATGQRVTLRCSPRSGDLSVYWYQQSLDQGLQFLIQYYNGEERAKGNILERFSAQQFPDLHSELNLSSLELGDSALYFCASSVGGERYEQYFGPGTRLTVT.

About this clone: Possible read error: a much larger clone is one base away. The DNA for the CDR3 is TGCGCCAGCAGCCAGCCGGGACGGTATAATTCACCCCTCCACTTT. Protein product: CASSQPGRYNSPLHF. The chain is built from TRBV4-1 and TRBJ1-6; D perhaps matches TRBD1 (5 bases). V was trimmed by 3 bases and J by 4 bases, leaving 10 bases between them. In germline, CDR1 is MGHRA, CDR2 YSYEKL. The CDR3 is 15 residues long.

J is TRBJ2-5 and V is TRBV7-2, with 7 bases identical to TRBD1. With V trimmed by 4 bases and J by 4 bases, 3 bases remained unmatched. The CDR3 runs to 13 residues. Germline-derived CDR1 and CDR2 are SGHTA and FQGNSA. The CDR3: CASSWNRGETQYF. The CDR3, as DNA: TGTGCCAGCAGCTGGAACAGGGGAGAGACCCAGTACTTC.

The count of this clone is one. V is TRBV7-9 and J is TRBJ1-5, with D perhaps matching TRBD1 (6 bases). Germline-derived CDR1 and CDR2 are SEHNR and FQNEAQ (reference sequence). This CDR3 has 15 amino acids. V was pared by 0 bases and J by 7 bases, with 13 bases between. CDR3 DNA sequence: TGTGCCAGCAGCTTAGCGGGTGGGGGCCAACAGCCCCAGCATTTT. It encodes CASSLAGGGQQPQHF.

The CDR3 reads CASGQAGELFF. The CDR3 nucleotides are TGTGCTAGTGGACAAGCCGGGGAGCTGTTTTTT. The chain uses TRBV12-5 and TRBJ2-2; D call uncertain. CDR1 is LGHNT and CDR2 is FRNRAP in the germline V gene. The CDR3 sequence is 11 residues long. Deletions cut 6 bases from V and 6 bases from J, with 5 bases between.

This clone was recorded only once. The genes are TRBV30 and TRBJ2-2, with D uncertain. Trimming pared 3 bases from V and 1 base from J, leaving 12 bases between. The CDR3 sequence is 15 residues long. CDR1 is GTSNPN, CDR2 SVGIG, per germline (reference sequence). This CDR3 is CAWRGRTKNTGELFF. DNA of the CDR3: TGTGCCTGGAGAGGCAGGACCAAGAACACCGGGGAGCTGTTTTTT. Drawing the rest from reference TRBV30 and TRBJ2-2, the complete variable domain is SQTIHQWPATLVQPVGSPLSLECTVEGTSNPNLYWYRQAAGRGLQLLFYSVGIGQISSEVPQNLSASRPQDRQFILSSKKLLLSDSGFYLCAWRGRTKNTGELFFGEGSRLTVL.

The V and J genes are TRBV28 and TRBJ2-7; 11 bases are a match to TRBD2. The CDR3 has 15 amino acids. Germline CDR1 reads MDHEN; CDR2 reads SYDVKM. V was clipped by 6 bases and J by 3 bases; unmatched bases: 7. DNA of the CDR3: TGTGCCAGCAGGGGTAGTAGCGGGAGGGTCTACGAGCAGTACTTC. Residues: CASRGSSGRVYEQYF.

V gene TRBV5-6 combines with J gene TRBJ1-2; 8 bases fit TRBD1. The germline gives CDR1 SGHDT, CDR2 YYEEEE. This CDR3 region has 16 residues. V gave up 2 bases and J gave up 8 bases; unmatched junction bases: 14. The CDR3 DNA follows: TGTGCCAGCAGCTTAGGACAGGGCGGATTTGCTCGGGGCTACACCTTC. It specifies CASSLGQGGFARGYTF.

This clone was recorded once. The rearrangement uses TRBV19 and TRBJ1-2, with D possibly TRBD1 on 6 matching bases. There are 15 residues in the CDR3. The V gene lost 3 bases and the J gene lost 6 bases, with 17 bases spanning the gap. The V gene's germline CDR1 is LNHDA and CDR2 SQIVND (reference sequence). For the CDR3, the DNA is TGTGCCAGTAGTATCCGGACAGCGACGGGTCATGGCTACACCTTC. As protein: CASSIRTATGHGYTF.

A few counts support this clone. This sequence joins TRBV9 and TRBJ1-3; no clear D. Germline V gene sequence: CDR1 SGDLS, CDR2 YYNGEE. V lost 0 bases and J lost 8, with 9 bases in between. The CDR3 runs to 13 residues. CDR3 amino acids: CASSVEGRDTIYF. CDR3 nucleotide sequence: TGTGCCAGCAGCGTAGAGGGCCGAGACACCATATATTTT.

The chain is built from TRBV27 and TRBJ2-6; 8 bases match TRBD2. The CDR3 covers 15 residues. Germline V CDR1 and CDR2: MNHEY, SMNVEV (reference sequence). The CDR3 sequence: CAAGEGSSGANVLTF. In DNA, the CDR3 is TGTGCAGCGGGGGAGGGTTCCTCTGGGGCCAACGTCCTGACTTTC.

This clone was picked up a small number of times. The chain uses TRBV2 and TRBJ2-7, with 12 positions matching TRBD2. The CDR3 spans 16 residues. The trim removed 2 bases at V and 5 bases at J, leaving 7 bases unmatched. Germline lookup yields CDR1 SNHLY and CDR2 FYNNEI. CDR3 coding DNA: TGTGCCAGCAGTGAAAGACTAGCGGGGGTTGAGGACGAGCAGTACTTC. As protein: CASSERLAGVEDEQYF.